This T cell receptor beta chain was identified in a study of T-cell reconstitution after alpha-beta-depleted transplantation in children. This CDR3 is 15 amino acids long. Unmatched junction bases numbered 2, after V lost 5 bases and J lost 2 bases. TCRbeta library construction was performed incorporating unique molecular identifiers. Each CDR3 protein gets one entry after TCRdb re-called the PCR reads with MiXCR. This sample has around 600,000 distinct CDR3 sequences, with 16% found just once. Specimen: PBMCs from the stem cell graft donor, collected from the stem cell graft. This sequence joins TRBV12-3 or TRBV12-4 and TRBJ2-2; 10 bases fit TRBD2. The receptor was isolated from a human donor who donated a stem cell graft to a child with acute myeloid leukemia. The CDR3 region is CASSPSGGNTGELFF. In nucleotides, the CDR3 is TGTGCCAGCAGTCCTAGCGGGGGTAACACCGGGGAGCTGTTTTTT.